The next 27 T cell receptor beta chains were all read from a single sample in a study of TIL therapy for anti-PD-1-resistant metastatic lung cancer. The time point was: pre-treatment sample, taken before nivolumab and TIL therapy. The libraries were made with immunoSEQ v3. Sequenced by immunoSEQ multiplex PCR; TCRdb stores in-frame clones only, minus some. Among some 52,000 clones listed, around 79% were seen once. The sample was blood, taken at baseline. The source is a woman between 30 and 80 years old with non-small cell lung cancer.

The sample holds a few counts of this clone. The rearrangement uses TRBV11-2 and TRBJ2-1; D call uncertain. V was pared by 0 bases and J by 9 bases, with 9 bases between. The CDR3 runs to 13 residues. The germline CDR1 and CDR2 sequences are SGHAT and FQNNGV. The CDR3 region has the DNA TGTGCCAGCAGCTTAGAGATAGCTCGTGAGCAGTTCTTC. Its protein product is CASSLEIAREQFF.

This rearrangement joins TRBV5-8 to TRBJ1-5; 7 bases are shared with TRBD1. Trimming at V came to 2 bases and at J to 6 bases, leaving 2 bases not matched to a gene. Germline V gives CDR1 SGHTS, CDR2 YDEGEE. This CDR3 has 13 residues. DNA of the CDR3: TGTGCCAGCAGCTTCGACAGGGCTCAGCCCCAGCATTTT. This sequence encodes CASSFDRAQPQHF.

CDR3: CASSWGLAGGYTQYF. The CDR3 bases are TGTGCCAGCAGTTGGGGACTAGCGGGAGGTTATACGCAGTATTTT. The chain couples TRBV28 to TRBJ2-3, with 15 bases lining up with TRBD2. Trimming took 4 bases from V and 7 from J; bases not matched to a gene: 3. Germline CDR1 reads MDHEN; CDR2 reads SYDVKM. The CDR3 totals 15 residues.

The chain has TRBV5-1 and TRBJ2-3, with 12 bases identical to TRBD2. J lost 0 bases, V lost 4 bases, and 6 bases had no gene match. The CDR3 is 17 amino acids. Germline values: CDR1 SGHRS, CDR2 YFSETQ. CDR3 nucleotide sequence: TGCGCCAGCAGCCTTTGGGGGACTAGCGGGAGCACAGATACGCAGTATTTT. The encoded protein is CASSLWGTSGSTDTQYF.

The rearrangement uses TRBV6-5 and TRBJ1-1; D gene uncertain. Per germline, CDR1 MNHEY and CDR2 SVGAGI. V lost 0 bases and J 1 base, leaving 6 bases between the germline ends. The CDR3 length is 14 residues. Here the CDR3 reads CASSYSPSNTEAFF. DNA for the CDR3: TGTGCCAGCAGTTACTCGCCGTCGAACACTGAAGCTTTCTTT.

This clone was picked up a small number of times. CDR3 sequence (DNA): TGTGCCGGCCCGGGCCGAAGGTGCGGCACTGAAGCTTTCTTT. It is translated as CAGPGRRCGTEAFF. The rearrangement uses TRBV25-1 and TRBJ1-1; D remains unclear. The CDR3 is made up of 14 amino acids. Per germline, CDR1 MGHDK and CDR2 SYGVNS. Trimming pared 11 bases from V and 4 bases from J, leaving 20 bases between.

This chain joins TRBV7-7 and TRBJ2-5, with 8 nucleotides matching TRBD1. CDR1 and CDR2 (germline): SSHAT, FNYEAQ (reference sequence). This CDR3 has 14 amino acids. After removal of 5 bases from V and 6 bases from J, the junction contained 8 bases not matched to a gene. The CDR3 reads CASSLSGQGQTQYF. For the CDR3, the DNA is TGTGCCAGCAGCCTCTCTGGACAGGGACAGACCCAGTACTTC.

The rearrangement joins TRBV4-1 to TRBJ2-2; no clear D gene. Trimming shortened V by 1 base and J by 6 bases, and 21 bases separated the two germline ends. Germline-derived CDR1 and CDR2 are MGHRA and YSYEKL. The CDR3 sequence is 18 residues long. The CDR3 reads CASSQVGGRRRGSGELFF. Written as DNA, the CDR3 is TGCGCCAGCAGCCAAGTGGGCGGCAGGCGGCGTGGTTCCGGGGAGCTGTTTTTT.

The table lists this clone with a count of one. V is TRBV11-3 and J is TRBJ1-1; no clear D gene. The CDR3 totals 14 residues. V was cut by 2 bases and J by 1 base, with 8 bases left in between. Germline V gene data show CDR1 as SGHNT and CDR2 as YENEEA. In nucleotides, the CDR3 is TGTGCCAGCAGCTTACACAGTACGAACACTGAAGCTTTCTTT. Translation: CASSLHSTNTEAFF.

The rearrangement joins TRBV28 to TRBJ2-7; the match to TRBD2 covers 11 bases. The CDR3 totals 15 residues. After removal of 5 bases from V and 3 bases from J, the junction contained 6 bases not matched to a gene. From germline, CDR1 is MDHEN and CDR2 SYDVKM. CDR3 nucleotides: TGTGCCAGCAGTCCAACTAGCGGGAGTCGCTACGAGCAGTACTTC. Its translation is CASSPTSGSRYEQYF. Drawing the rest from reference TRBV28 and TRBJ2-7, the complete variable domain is DVKVTQSSRYLVKRTGEKVFLECVQDMDHENMFWYRQDPGLGLRLIYFSYDVKMKEKGDIPEGYSVSREKKERFSLILESASTNQTSMYLCASSPTSGSRYEQYFGPGTRLTVT.

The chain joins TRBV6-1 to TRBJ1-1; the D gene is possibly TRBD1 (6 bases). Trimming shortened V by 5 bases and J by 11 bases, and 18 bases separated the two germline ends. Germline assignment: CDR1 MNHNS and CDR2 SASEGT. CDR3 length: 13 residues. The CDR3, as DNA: TGTGCCAGCAGTTCCATATCACAGGGTATCGCTTTCTTT. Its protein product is CASSSISQGIAFF.

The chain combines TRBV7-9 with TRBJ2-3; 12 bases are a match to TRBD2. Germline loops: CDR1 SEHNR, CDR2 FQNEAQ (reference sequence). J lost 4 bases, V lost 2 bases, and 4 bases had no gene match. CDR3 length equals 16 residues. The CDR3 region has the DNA TGTGCCAGCAGCTTACTAGCGGGGGGGCGTGCAGATACGCAGTATTTT. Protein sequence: CASSLLAGGRADTQYF.

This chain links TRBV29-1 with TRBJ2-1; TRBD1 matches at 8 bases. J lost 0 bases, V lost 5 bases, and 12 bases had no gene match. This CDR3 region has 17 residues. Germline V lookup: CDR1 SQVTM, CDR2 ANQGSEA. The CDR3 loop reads CSVQTPGQATSYNEQFF. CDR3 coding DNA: TGCAGCGTTCAAACCCCGGGACAGGCCACCTCCTACAATGAGCAGTTCTTC.

The DNA for the CDR3 is TGTGCCTGGAGTGGAGGGACTAGCGGGGGGAGCACAGATACGCAGTATTTT. Amino acids: CAWSGGTSGGSTDTQYF. The chain couples TRBV30 to TRBJ2-3, with 15 bases aligning to TRBD2. From germline, CDR1 is GTSNPN and CDR2 SVGIG (reference sequence). The V segment lost 1 base and the J segment 0 bases; nucleotides outside the gene matches: 2. This CDR3 has 17 residues. Using reference TRBV30 and TRBJ2-3 for the parts outside the CDR3, the full variable domain is SQTIHQWPATLVQPVGSPLSLECTVEGTSNPNLYWYRQAAGRGLQLLFYSVGIGQISSEVPQNLSASRPQDRQFILSSKKLLLSDSGFYLCAWSGGTSGGSTDTQYFGPGTRLTVL.

CDR3 sequence reads: CASSKPGTGSDQPQHF. The CDR3 region has the DNA TGTGCCAGCAGCAAGCCCGGGACAGGGTCGGATCAGCCCCAGCATTTT. V is TRBV11-2 and J is TRBJ1-5; 9 bases fit TRBD1. This CDR3 has 16 amino acids. Germline CDR1 SGHAT, CDR2 FQNNGV. V shed 5 bases, J shed 5 bases, and the junction held 10 bases outside the gene matches.

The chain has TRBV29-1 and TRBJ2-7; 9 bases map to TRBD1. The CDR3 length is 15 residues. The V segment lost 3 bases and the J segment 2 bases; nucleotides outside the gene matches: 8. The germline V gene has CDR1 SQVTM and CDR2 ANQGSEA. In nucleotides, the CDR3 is TGCAGCGTTGAGTTCCGGGACAGGGCTGCCTACGAGCAGTACTTC. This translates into CSVEFRDRAAYEQYF.

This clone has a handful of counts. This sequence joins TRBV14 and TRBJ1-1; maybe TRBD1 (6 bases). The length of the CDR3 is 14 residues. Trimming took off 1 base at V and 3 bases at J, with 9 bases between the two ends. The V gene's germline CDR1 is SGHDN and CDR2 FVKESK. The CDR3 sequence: CASSQVYRDTEAFF. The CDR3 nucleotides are TGTGCCAGCAGCCAAGTCTACAGGGACACTGAAGCTTTCTTT.

The CDR3 coding sequence is TGTGCCACCTCCGTTATGAACACTGAAGCTTTCTTT. Protein: CATSVMNTEAFF. This chain uses TRBV5-4 with TRBJ1-1, with D hard to call. V was shortened by 9 bases and J by 0 bases, with 9 bases between the two germline ends. Germline V lookup: CDR1 SGHNT, CDR2 YYREEE (reference sequence). This CDR3 region has 12 residues.

The CDR3 DNA reads TGTGCCAGCAGCCAAGATCAGCCAGGGGGACGGGAGCAGTACTTC. Translation gives CASSQDQPGGREQYF. The chain has TRBV4-2 and TRBJ2-7, with 7 bases lining up with TRBD1. This CDR3 comprises 15 residues. Germline CDR1 reads LGHNA; CDR2 reads YNFKEQ. J was trimmed by 7 bases and V by 0 bases; bases with no gene match: 9.

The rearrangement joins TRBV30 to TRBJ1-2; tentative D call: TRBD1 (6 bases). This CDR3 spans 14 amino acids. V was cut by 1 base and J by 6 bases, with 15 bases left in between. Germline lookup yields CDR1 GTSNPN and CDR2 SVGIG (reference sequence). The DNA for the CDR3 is TGTGCCTGGAGTGACAAAACGACAGGACATGGCTACACCTTC. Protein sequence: CAWSDKTTGHGYTF.

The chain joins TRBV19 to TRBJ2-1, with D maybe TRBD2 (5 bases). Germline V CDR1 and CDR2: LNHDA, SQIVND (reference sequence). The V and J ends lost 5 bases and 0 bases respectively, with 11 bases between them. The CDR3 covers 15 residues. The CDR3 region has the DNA TGTGCCAGTAGTCTAAGCGGTAGCTCCTACAATGAGCAGTTCTTC. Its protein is CASSLSGSSYNEQFF.

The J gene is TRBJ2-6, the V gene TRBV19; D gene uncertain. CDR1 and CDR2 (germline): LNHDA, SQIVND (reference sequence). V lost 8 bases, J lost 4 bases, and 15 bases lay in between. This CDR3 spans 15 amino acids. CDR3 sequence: CASENPSLGANVLTF. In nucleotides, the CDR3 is TGTGCCAGTGAAAACCCCAGCTTGGGGGCCAACGTCCTGACTTTC. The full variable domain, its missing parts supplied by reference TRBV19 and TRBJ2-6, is DGGITQSPKYLFRKEGQNVTLSCEQNLNHDAMYWYRQDPGQGLRLIYYSQIVNDFQKGDIAEGYSVSREKKESFPLTVTSAQKNPTAFYLCASENPSLGANVLTFGAGSRLTVL.

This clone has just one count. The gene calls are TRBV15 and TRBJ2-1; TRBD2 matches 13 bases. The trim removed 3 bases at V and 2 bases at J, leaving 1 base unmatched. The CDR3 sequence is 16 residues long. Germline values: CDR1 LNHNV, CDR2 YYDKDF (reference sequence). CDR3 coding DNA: TGTGCCACCAGCAGCGGACTAGCGGGAGCCTACAATGAGCAGTTCTTC. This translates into CATSSGLAGAYNEQFF.

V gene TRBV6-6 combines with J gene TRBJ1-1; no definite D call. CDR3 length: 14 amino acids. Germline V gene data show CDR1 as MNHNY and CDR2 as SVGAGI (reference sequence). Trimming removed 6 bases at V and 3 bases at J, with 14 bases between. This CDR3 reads CASRSPGGYTEAFF. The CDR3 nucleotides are TGTGCCAGCAGGTCCCCAGGAGGATACACTGAAGCTTTCTTT.

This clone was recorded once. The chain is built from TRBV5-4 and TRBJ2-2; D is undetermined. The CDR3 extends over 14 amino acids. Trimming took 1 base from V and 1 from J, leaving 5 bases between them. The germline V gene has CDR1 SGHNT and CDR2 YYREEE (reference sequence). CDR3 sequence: CASSLLENTGELFF. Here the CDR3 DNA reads TGTGCCAGCAGCTTGTTGGAGAACACCGGGGAGCTGTTTTTT. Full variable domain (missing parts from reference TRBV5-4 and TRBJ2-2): ETGVTQSPTHLIKTRGQQVTLRCSSQSGHNTVSWYQQALGQGPQFIFQYYREEENGRGNFPPRFSGLQFPNYSSELNVNALELDDSALYLCASSLLENTGELFFGEGSRLTVL.

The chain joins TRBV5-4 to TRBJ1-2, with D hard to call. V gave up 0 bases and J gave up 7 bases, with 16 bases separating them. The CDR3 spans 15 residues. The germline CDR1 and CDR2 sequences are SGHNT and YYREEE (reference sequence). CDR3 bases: TGTGCCAGCAGCTTGGACCTGGGAGGTCGAGGTGGCTACACCTTC. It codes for CASSLDLGGRGGYTF.

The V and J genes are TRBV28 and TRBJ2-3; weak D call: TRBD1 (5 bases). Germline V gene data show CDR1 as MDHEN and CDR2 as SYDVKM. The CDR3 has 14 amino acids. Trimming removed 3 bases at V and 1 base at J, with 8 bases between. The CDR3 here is CASSFDSRTDTQYF. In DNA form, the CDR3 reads TGTGCCAGCAGTTTTGACAGCCGCACAGATACGCAGTATTTT.